This T cell receptor beta chain was identified during a study of CD8 T cells in Susac syndrome. The length of the CDR3 is 11 residues. Germline V lookup: CDR1 DFQATT, CDR2 SNEGSKA (reference sequence). V lost 6 bases and J 10 bases, leaving 14 bases between the germline ends. RNA was extracted with the RNeasy kit, and a quantity of roughly 0.45 to 1 ug was reverse transcribed using random hexamers. The immunoSEQ assay covered 54 Vbeta and 13 Jbeta segments for CDR3. In TCRdb, the immunoSEQ multiplex PCR reads were re-called with MiXCR into one record per CDR3 protein. Here the sample spans hundreds of thousands of distinct CDR3 sequences, 95% being singletons.

This receptor was obtained from a human donor with multiple sclerosis. Specimen: CD4+ T cells from PBMCs. V is TRBV20-1 and J is TRBJ2-3; D not certain. CDR3 sequence reads: CSAMGSSAQYF. The CDR3 nucleotides read TGCAGTGCCATGGGGTCAAGCGCGCAGTATTTT.